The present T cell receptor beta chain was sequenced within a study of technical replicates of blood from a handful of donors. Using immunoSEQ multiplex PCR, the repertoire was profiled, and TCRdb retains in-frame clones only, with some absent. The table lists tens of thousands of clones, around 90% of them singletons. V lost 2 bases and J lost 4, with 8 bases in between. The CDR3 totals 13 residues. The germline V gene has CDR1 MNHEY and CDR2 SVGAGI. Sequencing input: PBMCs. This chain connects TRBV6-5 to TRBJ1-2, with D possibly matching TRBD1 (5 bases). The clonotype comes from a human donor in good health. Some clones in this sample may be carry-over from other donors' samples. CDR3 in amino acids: CASSYGGTYGYTF. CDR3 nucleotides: TGTGCCAGCAGTTACGGAGGGACCTATGGCTACACCTTC.